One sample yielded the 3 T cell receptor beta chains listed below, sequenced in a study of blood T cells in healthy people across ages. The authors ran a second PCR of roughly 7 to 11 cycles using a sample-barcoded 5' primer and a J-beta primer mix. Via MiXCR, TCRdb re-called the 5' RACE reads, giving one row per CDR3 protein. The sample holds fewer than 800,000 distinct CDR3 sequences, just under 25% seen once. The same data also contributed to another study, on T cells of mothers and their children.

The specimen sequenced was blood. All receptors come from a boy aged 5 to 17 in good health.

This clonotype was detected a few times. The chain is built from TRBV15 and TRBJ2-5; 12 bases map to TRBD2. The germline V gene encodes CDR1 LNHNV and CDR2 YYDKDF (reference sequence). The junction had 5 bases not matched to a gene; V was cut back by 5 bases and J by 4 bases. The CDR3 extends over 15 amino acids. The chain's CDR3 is CATSALAGGGETQYF. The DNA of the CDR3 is TGTGCCACCAGCGCACTAGCGGGAGGAGGAGAGACCCAGTACTTC.

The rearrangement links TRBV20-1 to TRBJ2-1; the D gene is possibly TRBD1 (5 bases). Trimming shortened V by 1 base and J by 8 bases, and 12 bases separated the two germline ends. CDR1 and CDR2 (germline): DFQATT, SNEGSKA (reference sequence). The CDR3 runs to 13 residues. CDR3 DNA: TGCAGTGCTAGAGTCCTGGGGCAGGATGAGCAGTTCTTC. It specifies CSARVLGQDEQFF.

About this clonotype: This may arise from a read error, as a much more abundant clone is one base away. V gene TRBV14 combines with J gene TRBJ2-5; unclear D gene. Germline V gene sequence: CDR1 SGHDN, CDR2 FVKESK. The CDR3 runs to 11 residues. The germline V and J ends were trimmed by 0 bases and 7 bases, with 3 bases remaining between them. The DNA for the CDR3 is TGTGCCAGCAGCCAAGAAGGGACCCAGTACTTC. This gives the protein CASSQEGTQYF.